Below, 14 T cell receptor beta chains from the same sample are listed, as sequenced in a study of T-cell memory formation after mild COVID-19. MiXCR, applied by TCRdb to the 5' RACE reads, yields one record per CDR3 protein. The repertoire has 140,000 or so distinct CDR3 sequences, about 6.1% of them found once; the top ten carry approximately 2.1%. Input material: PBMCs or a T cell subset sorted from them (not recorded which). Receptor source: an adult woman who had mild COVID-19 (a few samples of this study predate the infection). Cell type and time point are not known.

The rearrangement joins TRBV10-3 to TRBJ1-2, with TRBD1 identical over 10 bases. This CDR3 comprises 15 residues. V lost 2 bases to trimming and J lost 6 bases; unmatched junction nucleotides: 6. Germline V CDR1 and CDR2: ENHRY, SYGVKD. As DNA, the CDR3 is TGTGCCATCAGTGAGGCCGACAGGGGGCGGAATGGCTACACCTTC. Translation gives CAISEADRGRNGYTF.

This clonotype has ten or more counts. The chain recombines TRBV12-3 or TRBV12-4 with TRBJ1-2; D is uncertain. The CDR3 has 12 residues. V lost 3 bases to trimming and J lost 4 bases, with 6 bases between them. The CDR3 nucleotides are TGTGCCAGCAGTTTGAGACTCTATGGCTACACCTTC. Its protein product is CASSLRLYGYTF.

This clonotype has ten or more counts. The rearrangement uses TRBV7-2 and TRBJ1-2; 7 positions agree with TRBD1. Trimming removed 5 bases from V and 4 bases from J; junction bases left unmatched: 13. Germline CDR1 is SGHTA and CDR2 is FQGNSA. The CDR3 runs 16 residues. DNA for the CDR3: TGTGCCAGCAGCCCCCAAGGTGGAGGGGGCGGCTATGGCTACACCTTC. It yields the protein CASSPQGGGGGYGYTF.

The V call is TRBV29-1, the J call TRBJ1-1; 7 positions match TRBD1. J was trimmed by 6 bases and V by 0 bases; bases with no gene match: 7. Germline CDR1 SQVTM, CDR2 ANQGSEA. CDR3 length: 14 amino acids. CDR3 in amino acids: CSVEDKGGYAEAFF. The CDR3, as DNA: TGCAGCGTTGAAGATAAAGGGGGCTACGCTGAAGCTTTCTTT.

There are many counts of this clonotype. The DNA of the CDR3 is TGTGCCAGCAGCATCGGGACAGGGCAGTACAATGAGCAGTTCTTC. This gives the protein CASSIGTGQYNEQFF. The rearrangement links TRBV5-6 to TRBJ2-1; 9 bases align to TRBD1. V shed 4 bases, J shed 4 bases, and the junction held 6 bases outside the gene matches. The CDR3 runs to 15 residues. The germline gives CDR1 SGHDT, CDR2 YYEEEE.

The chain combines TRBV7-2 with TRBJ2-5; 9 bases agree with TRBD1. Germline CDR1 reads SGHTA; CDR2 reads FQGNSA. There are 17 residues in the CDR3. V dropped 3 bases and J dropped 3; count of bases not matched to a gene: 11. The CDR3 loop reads CASSFRGTGFTKETQYF. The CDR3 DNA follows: TGTGCCAGCAGCTTTCGCGGGACAGGGTTTACGAAAGAGACCCAGTACTTC. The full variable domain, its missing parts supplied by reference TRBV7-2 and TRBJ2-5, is GAGVSQSPSNKVTEKGKDVELRCDPISGHTALYWYRQSLGQGLEFLIYFQGNSAPDKSGLPSDRFSAERTGGSVSTLTIQRTQQEDSAVYLCASSFRGTGFTKETQYFGPGTRLLVL.

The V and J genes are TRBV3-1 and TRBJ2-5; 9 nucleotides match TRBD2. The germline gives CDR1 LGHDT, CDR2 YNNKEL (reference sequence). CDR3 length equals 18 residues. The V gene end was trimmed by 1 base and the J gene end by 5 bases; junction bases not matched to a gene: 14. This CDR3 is CASSQGGLAGFHRETQYF. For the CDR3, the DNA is TGTGCCAGCAGCCAAGGAGGGCTAGCGGGGTTCCACAGGGAGACCCAGTACTTC.

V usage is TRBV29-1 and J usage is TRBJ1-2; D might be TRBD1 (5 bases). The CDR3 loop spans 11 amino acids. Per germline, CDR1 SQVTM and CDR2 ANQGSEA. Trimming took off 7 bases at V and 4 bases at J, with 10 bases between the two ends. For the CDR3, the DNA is TGCAGCGGAGGGGAAGGCTATGGCTACACCTTC. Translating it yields CSGGEGYGYTF.

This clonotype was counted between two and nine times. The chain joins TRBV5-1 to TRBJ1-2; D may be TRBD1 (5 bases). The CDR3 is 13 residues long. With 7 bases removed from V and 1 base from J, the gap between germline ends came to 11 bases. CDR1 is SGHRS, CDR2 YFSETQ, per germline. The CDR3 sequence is CASGRDLNYGYTF. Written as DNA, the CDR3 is TGCGCCAGCGGCAGGGACCTTAACTATGGCTACACCTTC.

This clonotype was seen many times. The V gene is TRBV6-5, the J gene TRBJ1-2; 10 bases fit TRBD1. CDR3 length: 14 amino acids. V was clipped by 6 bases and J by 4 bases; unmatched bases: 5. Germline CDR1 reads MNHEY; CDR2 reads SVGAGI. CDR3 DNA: TGTGCCAGCAGCCGCGGACAGGGGGGCTATGGCTACACCTTC. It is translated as CASSRGQGGYGYTF.

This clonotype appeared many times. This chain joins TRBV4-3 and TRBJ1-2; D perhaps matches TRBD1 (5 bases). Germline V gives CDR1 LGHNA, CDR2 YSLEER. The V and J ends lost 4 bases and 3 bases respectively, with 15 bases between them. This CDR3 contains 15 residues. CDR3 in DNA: TGCGCCAGCAGCCTACACAGCGAGACAGACTATGGCTACACCTTC. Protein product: CASSLHSETDYGYTF.

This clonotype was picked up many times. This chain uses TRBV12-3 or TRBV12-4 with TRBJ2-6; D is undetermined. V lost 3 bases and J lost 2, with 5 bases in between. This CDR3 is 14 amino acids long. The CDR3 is CASSFPAGANVLTF. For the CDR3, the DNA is TGTGCCAGCAGTTTCCCTGCTGGGGCCAACGTCCTGACTTTC.

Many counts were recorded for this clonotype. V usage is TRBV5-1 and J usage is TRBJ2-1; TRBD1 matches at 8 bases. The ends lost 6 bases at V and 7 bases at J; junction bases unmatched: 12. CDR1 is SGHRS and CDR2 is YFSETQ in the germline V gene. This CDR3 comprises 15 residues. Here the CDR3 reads CASTPGDRTGNEQFF. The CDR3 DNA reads TGCGCCAGCACCCCGGGGGACCGGACAGGGAATGAGCAGTTCTTC.

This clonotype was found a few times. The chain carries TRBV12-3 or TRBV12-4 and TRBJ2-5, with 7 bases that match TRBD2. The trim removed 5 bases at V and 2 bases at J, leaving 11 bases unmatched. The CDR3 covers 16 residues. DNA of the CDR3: TGTGCCAGCAGTCCGAATCTAGCGGTAATACAAGAGACCCAGTACTTC. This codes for CASSPNLAVIQETQYF.